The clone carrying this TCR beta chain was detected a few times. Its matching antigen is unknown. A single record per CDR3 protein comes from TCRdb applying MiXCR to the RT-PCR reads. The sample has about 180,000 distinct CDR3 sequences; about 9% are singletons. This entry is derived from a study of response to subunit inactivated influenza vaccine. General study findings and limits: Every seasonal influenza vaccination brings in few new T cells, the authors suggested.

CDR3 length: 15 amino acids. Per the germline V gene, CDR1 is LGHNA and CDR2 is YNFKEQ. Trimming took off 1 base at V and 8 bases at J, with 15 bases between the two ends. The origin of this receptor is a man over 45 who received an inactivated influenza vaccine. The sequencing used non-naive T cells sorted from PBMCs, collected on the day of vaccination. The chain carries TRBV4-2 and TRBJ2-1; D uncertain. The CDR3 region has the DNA TGTGCCAGCAGCCAAGGTCAGCTGACAAGTGATGAGCAGTTCTTC. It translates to CASSQGQLTSDEQFF.